A selection of T cell receptor beta chains follows, all from one sample in a study of shared clonotypes between healthy human individuals. Profiling relied on immunoSEQ multiplex PCR, and the TCRdb table lists in-frame clones only, not all of them. The sample carries around 350,000 clones, roughly 80% recorded once. Sequencing was done on a sample of memory CD4+ T cells sorted from blood. These receptors all come from a man aged 25-45 years in good health. CDR3s include the opening cysteine and the closing phenylalanine or tryptophan. D genes are given only for firm matches. A clone size is listed for some rows: how often the clone was seen (once, few, many), or a class if it is expanded.

V gene	clone size	J gene	D gene	CDR3 DNA	CDR3 protein
TRBV7-9	.	TRBJ2-7	.	TGTGCCAGCAGGGCGGGACCCCCCCTCTACGAGCAGTACTTC	CASRAGPPLYEQYF
TRBV5-4	.	TRBJ2-5	.	TGTGCCAGCAGCTTCAGGGGAGGAGAGACCCAGTACTTC	CASSFRGGETQYF
TRBV29-1	.	TRBJ1-4	.	TGCAGCGTTGAAGATCGAACGACTAATGAAAAACTGTTTTTT	CSVEDRTTNEKLFF
TRBV11-2	.	TRBJ2-7	TRBD2	TGTGCCAGCAGCGAAGGACTAGCGGGGGTATACGAGCAGTACTTC	CASSEGLAGVYEQYF
TRBV30	.	TRBJ1-2	TRBD1	TGTGCCTGGAGACCGGGACAGAATAACTATGGCTACACCTTC	CAWRPGQNNYGYTF
TRBV18	many	TRBJ2-7	TRBD2	TGTGCCAGCTCACCACCGGGACTAGTTGTGGGTTCCGAGCAGTACTTC	CASSPPGLVVGSEQYF
TRBV11-2	few	TRBJ2-5	TRBD2	TGTGCCAGCAGCACGGGAGGAGTATGGGAGACCCAGTACTTC	CASSTGGVWETQYF
TRBV2	.	TRBJ2-7	.	TGTGCCAGCACTCCGTGGGGCCGCGACTCCTACGAGCAGTACTTC	CASTPWGRDSYEQYF
TRBV11-2	.	TRBJ1-5	TRBD1	TGTGCCAGCAGCGAAAGACAGGGAAATAGCAATCAGCCCCAGCATTTT	CASSERQGNSNQPQHF
TRBV11-2	.	TRBJ1-3	.	TGTGCCAGCAGCTCGCTCCGGGACGGCACTTCCTCTGGAAACACCATATATTTT	CASSSLRDGTSSGNTIYF
TRBV6-1	.	TRBJ2-7	.	TGTGCCAGCAGTGGCTACGGCCAGTCCTCCTACGAGCAGTACTTC	CASSGYGQSSYEQYF
TRBV5-6	.	TRBJ1-5	.	TGTGCCAGCAGCAAATGGGACCATAGCAATCAGCCCCAGCATTTT	CASSKWDHSNQPQHF
TRBV29-1	.	TRBJ2-1	.	TGCAGCGGGGGGAGCTCCTACAATGAGCAGTTCTTC	CSGGSSYNEQFF
TRBV11-2	few	TRBJ2-5	.	TGTGCCAGCAGCATACGGACAGCCCGAGAAGAGACCCAGTACTTC	CASSIRTAREETQYF
TRBV5-1	.	TRBJ1-2	.	TGCGCCAGCAGCCTCAGACAGGACTATGGCTACACCTTC	CASSLRQDYGYTF
TRBV2	.	TRBJ2-7	.	TGTGCCAGCAGCCTAGAGGTGTCCTACGAGCAGTACTTC	CASSLEVSYEQYF
TRBV5-6	once	TRBJ1-5	.	TGTGCCAGCACCCTTCAGCCGAGGGGCAATCAGCCCCAGCATTTT	CASTLQPRGNQPQHF
TRBV2	few	TRBJ1-4	TRBD1	TGTGCCAGCAGGAGGACAGGGAATCGGGGCGAAAAACTGTTTTTT	CASRRTGNRGEKLFF
TRBV5-5	.	TRBJ1-2	.	TGTGCCAGCAGCTTGGCGGGCAGAGGTGGCTACACCTTC	CASSLAGRGGYTF
TRBV2	.	TRBJ2-1	TRBD1	TGTGCCAGCAGGGACAGGGGGCAAGAGCAGTTCTTC	CASRDRGQEQFF
TRBV27	few	TRBJ1-1	.	TGTGCCAGCAGTCTAACAGGGTGGAACACTGAAGCTTTCTTT	CASSLTGWNTEAFF
TRBV28	once	TRBJ2-7	TRBD1	TGTGCCAGCAGTGGATACAGGGGCAGCTACGAGCAGTACTTC	CASSGYRGSYEQYF
TRBV5-1	.	TRBJ2-5	.	TGCGCCAGCAGCCCGTCTAGCCAAGAGACCCAGTACTTC	CASSPSSQETQYF